By sample share, the clone carrying this T cell receptor (beta chain) is medium-sized. CDR3 size: 14 residues. Germline assignment: CDR1 SGHVS and CDR2 FQNEAQ. Trimming left V 5 bases short and J 4 bases short, with 14 bases between. The sample is drawn from a study of CDR3 diversity in severe acne. TCRdb re-called the PCR reads through MiXCR, storing one row per CDR3 protein. In the table there are 100,000 or so distinct CDR3 sequences, around 53% of which are singletons. This TCR was recovered from a male donor with acne. The material sequenced was blood. V and J are TRBV7-8 and TRBJ2-5; unclear D gene. The CDR3 region is CASSKTGRAETQYF. The CDR3 bases are TGTGCCAGCAGCAAAACTGGACGGGCAGAGACCCAGTACTTC.